These T cell receptor beta chains were read from a single sample in a study of blood T cell repertoires in COVID-19. TCRdb keeps only in-frame clones here, not all; method: immunoSEQ multiplex PCR. Of about 81,000 clones in the sample, over 75% were seen once. Sequencing was done on a sample of peripheral blood. The receptor set was obtained from a woman in her 70s with acute or convalescent COVID-19. Both conserved end residues are part of each CDR3. The D gene is left open where the match is weak. Rows may omit the clone size; those that give it use once, few, many or a size class.

v_call,j_call,clone_size,d_call,cdr3_nt,cdr3_aa
TRBV4-1,TRBJ2-5,.,.,TGCGCCAGCAGCCAGGGGGACAGAACGCCTATGGGGAGGGAGACCCAGTACTTC,CASSQGDRTPMGRETQYF
TRBV2,TRBJ2-5,once,TRBD2,TGTGCCACCCCGGGGACTAGCGGGGGGGCGGAAGAGACCCAGTACTTC,CATPGTSGGAEETQYF
TRBV5-1,TRBJ2-3,.,TRBD1,TGCGCCAGCAGCCAACGACAGGGATTAGATACGCAGTATTTT,CASSQRQGLDTQYF
TRBV3-1/TRBV3-2,TRBJ1-2,once,.,TGTGCCAGCAGCCAAGGCCTAATAACGGCGGGCTATGGCTACACCTTC,CASSQGLITAGYGYTF
TRBV27,TRBJ2-3,.,.,TGTGCCAGCAGTTTATCGCGGGCACACACAGATACGCAGTATTTT,CASSLSRAHTDTQYF
TRBV5-1,TRBJ1-1,.,.,TGCGCCAGCACCCAGGGGTGGTTCCGGAACACTGAAGCTTTCTTT,CASTQGWFRNTEAFF
TRBV20-1,TRBJ2-5,.,.,TGCAGTGCTAGCGGCCAAGAGACCCAGTACTTC,CSASGQETQYF
TRBV5-8,TRBJ2-1,once,.,TGTGCCAGCACCCGGGGGGCTAGTGTGAATGAGCAGTTCTTC,CASTRGASVNEQFF
TRBV18,TRBJ2-5,.,.,TGTGCCAGCTCACTTAGGCCAGGGCAGGAGACCCAGTACTTC,CASSLRPGQETQYF
TRBV28,TRBJ1-2,.,TRBD1,TGTGCCAGCAGGGACAGGAGCGACTATGGCTACACCTTC,CASRDRSDYGYTF
TRBV6-5,TRBJ2-3,.,.,TGTGCCAGCAGTACGGACTACACTAGCACAGATACGCAGTATTTT,CASSTDYTSTDTQYF
TRBV6-4,TRBJ2-3,.,TRBD2,TGTGCCAGCAGCCTAGCGGGGGACACAGATACGCAGTATTTT,CASSLAGDTDTQYF
TRBV10-2,TRBJ1-6,.,TRBD1,TGCGCCAGCGGGGACAGGGTGGATTCACCCCTCCACTTT,CASGDRVDSPLHF
TRBV21-1,TRBJ2-1,.,.,TGTGCCAGCAGACTCCCGGGACAGGGCTCCTACAATGAGCAGTTCTTC,CASRLPGQGSYNEQFF
TRBV2,TRBJ2-3,.,TRBD2,TGTGCCAGCAGCAAAGGGGCTAGCGGACTCACAGATACGCAGTATTTT,CASSKGASGLTDTQYF
TRBV28,TRBJ2-3,.,TRBD1,TGTGCCAGCAGTGTCCTCGGGACAGGGAGAGATACGCAGTATTTT,CASSVLGTGRDTQYF
TRBV6-1,TRBJ1-1,.,.,TGTGCCAGCAGTGAAGGGGGGGGTCCAGCGTCCGAAGCTTTCTTT,CASSEGGGPASEAFF
TRBV29-1,TRBJ1-1,.,TRBD1,TGCAGCGTTCTTGGGACAGGCTACACTGAAGCTTTCTTT,CSVLGTGYTEAFF
TRBV7-8,TRBJ2-5,.,.,TGTGCCAGCAGCTCCTACTCCCAGGGGGGAGAGACCCAGTACTTC,CASSSYSQGGETQYF
TRBV15,TRBJ1-3,.,.,TGTGCCACCAGCAGAGATCCACAGGCTGGAAACACCATATATTTT,CATSRDPQAGNTIYF
TRBV7-2,TRBJ1-5,.,.,TGTGCCAGCAGCTTAGCAGGGGCCGGTCAGCCCCAGCATTTT,CASSLAGAGQPQHF
TRBV3-1/TRBV3-2,TRBJ1-5,.,.,TGTGCCAGCAGCCCCAATTCCAGGGAAATTTTTCAGCCCCAGCATTTT,CASSPNSREIFQPQHF
TRBV10-1,TRBJ2-1,.,TRBD2,TGCGCCAGCAGTGAGGGTAGCGGGGGGGCAAATGAGCAGTTCTTC,CASSEGSGGANEQFF
TRBV5-4,TRBJ2-2,.,.,TGTGCCAGCAAAGCAACCGGGGAGCTGTTTTTT,CASKATGELFF
TRBV29-1,TRBJ2-2,.,TRBD2,TGCAGCGTTGGGAGGACGGGAGGCACCGGGGAGCTGTTTTTT,CSVGRTGGTGELFF
TRBV19,TRBJ1-2,.,.,TGTGCCAGTATGCGGGGTAACTATGGCTACACCTTC,CASMRGNYGYTF
TRBV19,TRBJ2-5,.,TRBD2,TGTGCCAGTAGTTTGGGACTAGCGGGGGGCGGGTACCAAGAGACCCAGTACTTC,CASSLGLAGGGYQETQYF
TRBV20-1,TRBJ1-2,.,.,TGCAGTGCTAGTGGAGATCCTAACTATGGCTACACCTTC,CSASGDPNYGYTF
TRBV7-7,TRBJ1-1,.,TRBD1,TGTGCCAGCAGCTTAGTTGGAAACGGACAGGGGGCAGGGTGGAACACTGAAGCTTTCTTT,CASSLVGNGQGAGWNTEAFF
TRBV24-1,TRBJ1-2,.,.,TGTGCCACCAGTGCTTGGGCAGGAGGCTACACCTTC,CATSAWAGGYTF
TRBV28,TRBJ2-3,.,TRBD2,TGTGCCAGCAGTTTTCCTCTAGCGGGTAGCACAGATACGCAGTATTTT,CASSFPLAGSTDTQYF
TRBV18,TRBJ1-3,.,.,TGTGCCAGCTCACCACGGGCAGTAAGTCCCGGAAACACCATATATTTT,CASSPRAVSPGNTIYF
TRBV5-1,TRBJ2-3,.,.,TGCGCCAGCACCCTAGGAGGGCGGGGCGGGGATACGCAGTATTTT,CASTLGGRGGDTQYF
TRBV27,TRBJ1-1,.,.,TGTGCCAGCAGCTCGACAGCCTTGAACACTGAAGCTTTCTTT,CASSSTALNTEAFF
TRBV4-1,TRBJ2-1,few,.,TGCGCCAGCAGCCAATACAGCCGACCAAACGGTGAGCAGTTCTTC,CASSQYSRPNGEQFF
TRBV30,TRBJ2-6,once,TRBD1,TGTGCCTGGAGTCCGGGACAGGGGTCTGGGGCCAACGTCCTGACTTTC,CAWSPGQGSGANVLTF
TRBV18,TRBJ2-2,.,TRBD2,TGTGCCAGCTCACCTGCTCTAGCGGGAGCGCGGTTGGAGCTGTTTTTT,CASSPALAGARLELFF
TRBV3-1/TRBV3-2,TRBJ2-3,.,.,TGTGCCAGCAGCCAAGAGGCAGGGAAATACTCTACCACAGATACGCAGTATTTT,CASSQEAGKYSTTDTQYF
TRBV9,TRBJ1-1,.,.,TGTGCCAGCAGCCCCCGGGGACAAAACACTGAAGCTTTCTTT,CASSPRGQNTEAFF
TRBV10-2,TRBJ2-3,once,TRBD2,TGCGCCAGCAGTGATCGGGGAGGGCCGGGCACAGATACGCAGTATTTT,CASSDRGGPGTDTQYF
TRBV10-2,TRBJ1-1,.,TRBD1,TGCGCCAGCAGTGGTAAAGGGGGCTTTGCTGAAGCTTTCTTT,CASSGKGGFAEAFF
TRBV6-6,TRBJ1-1,.,.,TGTGCCAGCAGTTACTCGGCAGCTGAAGCTTTCTTT,CASSYSAAEAFF
TRBV11-2,TRBJ2-3,.,TRBD1,TGTGCCAGCAGCTGGGCAGGGGGTTCGGGAGATACGCAGTATTTT,CASSWAGGSGDTQYF
TRBV27,TRBJ2-1,.,TRBD2,TGTGCCAGCAATCTAGCGGGGGGGCCCGATGAGCAGTTCTTC,CASNLAGGPDEQFF
TRBV7-8,TRBJ2-5,.,.,TGTGCCAGCAGCCCGGCGGGGCAAGAGACCCAGTACTTC,CASSPAGQETQYF
TRBV4-3,TRBJ1-2,.,.,TGCGCCAGCAGCCAAGATAATTCGGGTTATGGCTACACCTTC,CASSQDNSGYGYTF
TRBV7-2,TRBJ1-5,few,.,TGTGCCAGCAGCTTAGTGCAGGCAAATCAGCCCCAGCATTTT,CASSLVQANQPQHF
TRBV7-6,TRBJ1-4,.,.,TGTGCCAGCAGCTTAGTTCCGGGTAATGAAAAACTGTTTTTT,CASSLVPGNEKLFF
TRBV6-7,TRBJ2-1,.,.,TGTGCCAGCAGTTACCCGGACAGACAGAGCTATGAGCAGTTCTTC,CASSYPDRQSYEQFF
TRBV12-3/TRBV12-4,TRBJ1-2,.,.,TGTGCCAGCAGCAAGGACAAAATTGATGGCTACACCTTC,CASSKDKIDGYTF
TRBV12-3/TRBV12-4,TRBJ2-5,.,.,TGTGCCAGCAGCGCGGACAGTGTGAAGACCCAGTACTTC,CASSADSVKTQYF